Listed below are T cell receptor beta chains from one sample, sequenced in a study of CXCR3-negative and CXCR3-positive naive CD8 T cells. TCRdb re-called the 5' RACE reads; one entry per CDR3 protein, DNA not given. The table for this sample gives over 150,000 distinct CDR3 sequences. Sequences were obtained from naive CXCR3+ CD8+ T cells from blood. The receptors originated from a human donor in good health. Some clones in this sample may be carry-over from other donors' samples. Both conserved end residues are part of each CDR3. Each record gives: V gene, J gene, CDR3 protein.

TRBV12-3/TRBV12-4	TRBJ2-3	CASSLSGTSGTRIVVF
TRBV9	TRBJ2-7	CASSVGLAGELYEQYF
TRBV10-3	TRBJ2-5	CAISDLPDRATQYF
TRBV12-3/TRBV12-4	TRBJ1-1	CASSDQNTEAFF
TRBV12-3/TRBV12-4	TRBJ2-7	CASSFGGKAYEQYF
TRBV15	TRBJ2-1	CATSRERDPSFYNEQFF
TRBV29-1	TRBJ2-2	CSVEGGGVNTGELFF
TRBV5-4	TRBJ2-7	CASRPGLSSYEQYF
TRBV11-2	TRBJ2-1	CASSLVLAGVAYNEQFF
TRBV6-4	TRBJ2-2	CASSDVPGADTGELFF
TRBV29-1	TRBJ2-7	CSVEASEGEQYF
TRBV7-9	TRBJ2-7	CASQAGVMSPGGYEQYF
TRBV28	TRBJ2-1	CASSLDGEYNEQFF
TRBV4-1	TRBJ2-7	CASSQEITGRRRTYGQYF
TRBV6-9	TRBJ2-7	CASSSRRVYEQYF
TRBV13	TRBJ1-3	CASSLQGLTVLSSGNTIYF
TRBV28	TRBJ2-1	CASSPRDRAGDSEQFF
TRBV4-3	TRBJ2-7	CASSQENTDSAYEQYF
TRBV3-1	TRBJ2-1	CASSLFIGDNEQFF
TRBV6-2/TRBV6-3	TRBJ2-7	CASSPRPGQGYEQYF
TRBV28	TRBJ2-5	CASSKPYPRAETQYF
TRBV3-1	TRBJ2-1	CASSQPTSGGFDEQFF
TRBV6-5	TRBJ2-2	CASSYGFGGELFF
TRBV12-3/TRBV12-4	TRBJ2-7	CASSSRDRPNREQYF
TRBV12-3/TRBV12-4	TRBJ1-2	CASSAGLYGYTF
TRBV5-1	TRBJ2-7	CASSLDLAGNEQYF
TRBV5-1	TRBJ2-1	CASTNSGSGYNEQFF
TRBV23-1	TRBJ2-7	CASPLAGGPSYEQYF
TRBV3-1	TRBJ2-3	CASSDRRGGRDTQYF
TRBV5-6	TRBJ2-1	CASSFPPDNEQFF
TRBV28	TRBJ1-5	CASSRSGGANQPQHF